Shown below are 15 T cell receptor beta chains from a single sample sequenced in a study of cytomegalovirus exposure and HLA in healthy donors. The PCR ran on 60 Vbeta and 13 Jbeta primers. TCRdb's table, derived via immunoSEQ multiplex PCR, lists solely in-frame clones and lacks some. The repertoire includes roughly 200,000 clones, 80% of them detected once, and 0.6% to 0.7% sits in the top ten. The sequenced sample consisted of PBMCs. Source of these receptors: a boy younger than 18 in good health and CMV-seronegative.

J is TRBJ1-2 and V is TRBV6-6, with D hard to call. V dropped 7 bases and J dropped 4 bases, with 13 bases sitting between them. The CDR3 is 13 residues long. Germline CDR1 is MNHNY and CDR2 is SVGAGI (reference sequence). The CDR3 loop is CASTQRGLYGYTF. The CDR3 nucleotides are TGTGCCAGCACCCAAAGAGGGCTCTATGGCTACACCTTC.

This chain uses TRBV7-3 with TRBJ1-2; D gene uncertain. This CDR3 is built from 13 residues. V was pared by 5 bases and J by 4 bases, with 11 bases between. In germline, CDR1 is SGHTA, CDR2 FQGTGA. In DNA, the CDR3 is TGTGCCAGCAGCCTGGACGGAGGCTATGGCTACACCTTC. It encodes CASSLDGGYGYTF.

The rearrangement uses TRBV10-3 and TRBJ1-3; D might be TRBD1 (6 bases). Germline V CDR1 and CDR2: ENHRY, SYGVKD. This CDR3 comprises 15 residues. The ends were cut back, 2 bases at V and 4 bases at J, with 12 bases in the middle. The chain's CDR3 is CAISETGTSGNTIYF. In DNA, the CDR3 is TGTGCCATCAGTGAGACCGGGACATCCGGAAACACCATATATTTT.

This clone was recorded once. The chain is built from TRBV5-4 and TRBJ1-4; D is ambiguous. This CDR3 is 15 amino acids long. Between the trimmed V and J ends, which lost 4 bases and 5 bases, there was a span of 15 bases. Per the germline V gene, CDR1 is SGHNT and CDR2 is YYREEE (reference sequence). The CDR3 protein is CASSGGPARNEKLFF. The CDR3 DNA reads TGTGCCAGCAGCGGCGGGCCAGCGCGCAATGAAAAACTGTTTTTT. The full variable domain, rest sourced from reference TRBV5-4 and TRBJ1-4, is ETGVTQSPTHLIKTRGQQVTLRCSSQSGHNTVSWYQQALGQGPQFIFQYYREEENGRGNFPPRFSGLQFPNYSSELNVNALELDDSALYLCASSGGPARNEKLFFGSGTQLSVL.

V gene TRBV7-3 combines with J gene TRBJ2-2, with 12 bases lining up with TRBD2. The CDR3 totals 17 residues. From germline, CDR1 is SGHTA and CDR2 FQGTGA. V gave up 5 bases and J gave up 7 bases; unmatched junction bases: 11. CDR3 DNA sequence: TGTGCCAGCAGCCCTCAGACTAGCGGGAGAAGTGTCGGGGAGCTGTTTTTT. Its translation is CASSPQTSGRSVGELFF.

This clone occurred a few times. The chain uses TRBV15 and TRBJ2-5, with 11 positions matching TRBD1. Near its end, the DNA agrees better with TRBJ2-7, so the J call may be wrong. The CDR3 has 14 amino acids. Germline CDR1 and CDR2: LNHNV and YYDKDF (reference sequence). CDR3 in amino acids: CATSRGTGGDEQYF. In DNA form, the CDR3 reads TGTGCCACCAGCAGGGGGACAGGGGGAGACGAGCAGTACTTC.

This clone has only a few counts. J is TRBJ1-1 and V is TRBV7-6, with D perhaps TRBD1 (5 bases). V shed 5 bases and J shed 3 bases, with 16 bases lying between them. Germline-derived CDR1 and CDR2 are SGHVS and FNYEAQ. CDR3 length equals 15 residues. This CDR3 is CASSPGGGVDTEAFF. CDR3 sequence (DNA): TGTGCCAGCAGCCCGGGGGGTGGGGTAGACACTGAAGCTTTCTTT.

The chain couples TRBV6-1 to TRBJ2-3; perhaps TRBD1 as D (6 bases). V lost 4 bases, J lost 3 bases, and 17 bases lay in between. CDR1 and CDR2 from the germline V gene are MNHNS and SASEGT. This CDR3 has 16 amino acids. Here the CDR3 reads CASSVRLAGVTDTQYF. CDR3 nucleotide sequence: TGTGCCAGCAGTGTACGTTTAGCAGGGGTAACAGATACGCAGTATTTT.

The J gene is TRBJ2-1, the V gene TRBV11-2; a possible D gene is TRBD2 (6 bases). This CDR3 has 15 amino acids. Germline CDR1 SGHAT, CDR2 FQNNGV. With 5 bases removed from V and 7 bases from J, the gap between germline ends came to 18 bases. CDR3: CASSKTSRSENEQFF. CDR3 coding DNA: TGTGCCAGCAGCAAGACTAGTCGGTCGGAGAATGAGCAGTTCTTC.

This clone was recorded only once. The rearrangement joins TRBV7-8 to TRBJ2-2; TRBD2 matches 7 bases. The J segment lost 0 bases and the V segment lost 1 base, leaving 11 bases of the junction unmatched. This CDR3 region has 19 residues. Germline loops: CDR1 SGHVS, CDR2 FQNEAQ. The DNA of the CDR3 is TGTGCCAGCAGCTTAGTAGGAGTCGCCAGCGGGGCGAACACCGGGGAGCTGTTTTTT. Protein: CASSLVGVASGANTGELFF. The whole variable domain, filled in from reference TRBV7-8 and TRBJ2-2, reads GAGVSQSPRYKVAKRGQDVALRCDPISGHVSLFWYQQALGQGPEFLTYFQNEAQLDKSGLPSDRFFAERPEGSVSTLKIQRTQQEDSAVYLCASSLVGVASGANTGELFFGEGSRLTVL.

The chain is built from TRBV25-1 and TRBJ2-7; 7 bases are a match to TRBD1. J gave up 7 bases and V 2 bases, and 5 bases lay outside the gene matches. The length of the CDR3 is 13 residues. Germline lookup yields CDR1 MGHDK and CDR2 SYGVNS. The CDR3 region is CASSETDRREQYF. The CDR3 DNA follows: TGTGCCAGCAGTGAAACGGACAGGCGGGAGCAGTACTTC.

In its sample, this clone was seen a few times. This chain joins TRBV6-1 and TRBJ1-2; 10 bases are a match to TRBD1. Germline lookup yields CDR1 MNHNS and CDR2 SASEGT. V lost 1 base, J lost 7 bases, and 6 bases stayed unmatched. This CDR3 has 15 residues. The CDR3: CASSEGTGGSFGYTF. The CDR3 region has the DNA TGTGCCAGCAGTGAAGGGACAGGGGGTTCCTTTGGCTACACCTTC.

This rearrangement joins TRBV30 to TRBJ2-3; tentatively, D is TRBD1 (5 bases). V lost 3 bases and J 4 bases, leaving 11 bases between the germline ends. This CDR3 has 13 amino acids. The germline CDR1 and CDR2 sequences are GTSNPN and SVGIG (reference sequence). CDR3 sequence (DNA): TGTGCCTGGAGCGCTGGGGCACCAGATACGCAGTATTTT. It encodes CAWSAGAPDTQYF.

V usage is TRBV7-2 and J usage is TRBJ2-3, with D possibly TRBD2 on 6 matching bases. The V end lost 5 bases, the J end lost 4 bases, and 22 bases lay between the germline ends. Germline V gene lookup returns CDR1 SGHTA and CDR2 FQGNSA. The CDR3 totals 17 residues. CDR3 sequence (DNA): TGTGCCAGCAGCCCCTGGGTTGGCAGCGGAGGGTCAGATACGCAGTATTTT. Its protein is CASSPWVGSGGSDTQYF.

The V call is TRBV27, the J call TRBJ2-2; TRBD1 aligns across 9 bases. Germline loops: CDR1 MNHEY, CDR2 SMNVEV (reference sequence). The CDR3 consists of 18 residues. V gave up 0 bases and J gave up 5 bases; unmatched junction bases: 10. The CDR3 sequence is CASSLSEERTGDTGELFF. The DNA of the CDR3 is TGTGCCAGCAGTTTATCGGAGGAAAGGACAGGGGATACCGGGGAGCTGTTTTTT.